What follows are 13 T cell receptor beta chains derived from one specimen sequenced in a study of response to subunit inactivated influenza vaccine. TCRdb redid the calling of the RT-PCR reads with MiXCR, one entry per CDR3 protein. The sample records about 520,000 distinct CDR3 sequences, 6% to 9% being singletons. Specimen: PBMCs from blood, collected roughly 24 months after vaccination. These receptors all come from a man aged 50 to 75 who received an inactivated influenza vaccine.

This chain connects TRBV10-1 to TRBJ2-3, with 8 bases matching TRBD2. Germline V gene sequence: CDR1 WNHNN, CDR2 SYGVQD (reference sequence). The CDR3 has 15 residues. V shed 4 bases and J 3 bases; nucleotides not matched to a gene: 6. The CDR3 coding sequence is TGCGCCAGCAGTGTACGCGGGGGGTTGACAGATACGCAGTATTTT. It translates to CASSVRGGLTDTQYF.

The rearrangement links TRBV6-2 or TRBV6-3 to TRBJ1-1; D not resolved. The CDR3 has 11 amino acids. Deletions cut 2 bases from V and 4 bases from J, with 2 bases between. Germline loops: CDR1 MNHEY, CDR2 SVGEGT. The CDR3 DNA reads as TGTGCCAGCAGTTACAGCACTGAAGCTTTCTTT. Its translation: CASSYSTEAFF.

The V call is TRBV14, the J call TRBJ2-7; 8 bases fit TRBD2. Germline CDR1 and CDR2: SGHDN and FVKESK. V shed 0 bases and J 4 bases; nucleotides not matched to a gene: 8. The CDR3 is 16 amino acids. The CDR3 loop reads CASSQEFGTSLYEQYF. The CDR3 DNA follows: TGTGCCAGCAGCCAAGAATTCGGGACTAGTCTGTACGAGCAGTACTTC.

This clonotype was seen a handful of times. The chain has TRBV29-1 and TRBJ1-1; D not certain. The germline V gene encodes CDR1 SQVTM and CDR2 ANQGSEA. Between the trimmed V and J ends, which lost 7 bases and 0 bases, there was a span of 12 bases. CDR3 length: 13 residues. CDR3 bases: TGCAGCGGAAAGAGTGACATGAACACTGAAGCTTTCTTT. Translated: CSGKSDMNTEAFF.

This clonotype was observed a few times. The V gene is TRBV12-3 or TRBV12-4, the J gene TRBJ2-5; tentatively, D is TRBD2 (5 bases). This CDR3 spans 14 amino acids. Trimming pared 3 bases from V and 5 bases from J, leaving 13 bases between. The CDR3 is CASSFLRGRETQYF. The CDR3 DNA is TGTGCCAGCAGTTTCCTACGCGGGCGGGAGACCCAGTACTTC.

This clonotype has a count of ten or more. The rearrangement joins TRBV20-1 to TRBJ2-1; D possibly corresponds to TRBD1 (5 bases). CDR3 length: 13 residues. Germline values: CDR1 DFQATT, CDR2 SNEGSKA (reference sequence). The V and J ends lost 3 bases and 3 bases respectively, with 9 bases between them. The CDR3 DNA reads as TGCAGTGCTAGCCTAGGGGACTACAATGAGCAGTTCTTC. Its translation is CSASLGDYNEQFF.

This chain joins TRBV5-5 and TRBJ1-4, with D unresolved. From germline, CDR1 is SGHKS and CDR2 YYEKEE (reference sequence). The CDR3 loop spans 16 amino acids. V was shortened by 4 bases and J by 0 bases, with 13 bases between the two germline ends. CDR3 coding DNA: TGTGCCAGCAGCCCCTCCGGACGGGCAACTAATGAAAAACTGTTTTTT. As protein: CASSPSGRATNEKLFF.

This clonotype showed up just a few times. This chain uses TRBV12-3 or TRBV12-4 with TRBJ2-3; 9 bases agree with TRBD2. The CDR3 is 16 amino acids. With V trimmed by 6 bases and J by 3 bases, 10 bases remained unmatched. CDR3: CASRRASGEITDTQYF. The CDR3 coding sequence is TGTGCCAGCAGGAGGGCTAGCGGGGAGATTACAGATACGCAGTATTTT.

This clonotype has ten or more counts. The chain joins TRBV25-1 to TRBJ1-6, with D maybe TRBD1 (6 bases). V lost 0 bases to trimming and J lost 19 bases, with 22 bases between them. CDR3 size: 15 residues. Germline V gene data show CDR1 as MGHDK and CDR2 as SYGVNS. The CDR3 DNA is TGTGCCAGCAGTGAATATCGAGGGGGAAGGAGTGATTTACACTTT. Protein product: CASSEYRGGRSDLHF.

This clonotype turned up a few times. This chain joins TRBV6-2 or TRBV6-3 and TRBJ1-5; D is undetermined. The CDR3 contains 17 residues. Looked up from germline, CDR1 is MNHEY and CDR2 is SVGEGT. Trimming left V 2 bases short and J 0 bases short, with 14 bases between. The CDR3 here is CASSYRPGHLSNQPQHF. In DNA form, the CDR3 reads TGTGCCAGCAGTTACCGCCCGGGCCATCTTAGCAATCAGCCCCAGCATTTT.

The CDR3 DNA follows: TGTGCCAGCAGCCGGACAGCTATCCAAGAGACCCAGTACTTC. Protein sequence: CASSRTAIQETQYF. The chain couples TRBV7-2 to TRBJ2-5; TRBD1 is a possible D gene (6 bases). The length of the CDR3 is 14 residues. V lost 5 bases and J lost 1, with 11 bases in between. Germline V gene data show CDR1 as SGHTA and CDR2 as FQGNSA.

This clonotype was observed a handful of times. The chain recombines TRBV11-3 with TRBJ2-1; D might be TRBD1 (6 bases). V was trimmed by 7 bases and J by 6 bases, leaving 16 bases between them. This CDR3 spans 14 amino acids. Germline CDR1 SGHNT, CDR2 YENEEA. This CDR3 is CASKPTGSGNEQFF. Here the CDR3 DNA reads TGTGCCAGCAAACCTACAGGGTCGGGCAATGAGCAGTTCTTC. Together with reference TRBV11-3 and TRBJ2-1, the CDR3 gives the full variable domain: EAGVVQSPRYKIIEKKQPVAFWCNPISGHNTLYWYLQNLGQGPELLIRYENEEAVDDSQLPKDRFSAERLKGVDSTLKIQPAELGDSAVYLCASKPTGSGNEQFFGPGTRLTVL.

This clonotype occurred a few times. V and J are TRBV3-1 and TRBJ2-1; 12 nucleotides match TRBD2. Germline CDR1 is LGHDT and CDR2 is YNNKEL (reference sequence). The ends lost 3 bases at V and 7 bases at J; junction bases unmatched: 1. CDR3 length: 14 amino acids. CDR3 sequence: CASSQTSGSNEQFF. The CDR3 region has the DNA TGTGCCAGCAGCCAGACTAGCGGGAGTAATGAGCAGTTCTTC.